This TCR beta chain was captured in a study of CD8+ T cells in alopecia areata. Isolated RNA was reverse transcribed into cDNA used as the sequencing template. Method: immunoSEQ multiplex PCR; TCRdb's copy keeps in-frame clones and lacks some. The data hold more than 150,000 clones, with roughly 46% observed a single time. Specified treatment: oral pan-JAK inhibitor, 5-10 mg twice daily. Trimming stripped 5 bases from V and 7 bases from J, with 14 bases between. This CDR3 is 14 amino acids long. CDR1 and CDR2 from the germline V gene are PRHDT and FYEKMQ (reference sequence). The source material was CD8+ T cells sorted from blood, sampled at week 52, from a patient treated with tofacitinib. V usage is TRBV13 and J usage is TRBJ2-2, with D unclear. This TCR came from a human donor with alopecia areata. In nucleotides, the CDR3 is TGTGCCAGCAGCCAGAGGACCCGGGTCGGGGAGCTGTTTTTT. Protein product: CASSQRTRVGELFF.